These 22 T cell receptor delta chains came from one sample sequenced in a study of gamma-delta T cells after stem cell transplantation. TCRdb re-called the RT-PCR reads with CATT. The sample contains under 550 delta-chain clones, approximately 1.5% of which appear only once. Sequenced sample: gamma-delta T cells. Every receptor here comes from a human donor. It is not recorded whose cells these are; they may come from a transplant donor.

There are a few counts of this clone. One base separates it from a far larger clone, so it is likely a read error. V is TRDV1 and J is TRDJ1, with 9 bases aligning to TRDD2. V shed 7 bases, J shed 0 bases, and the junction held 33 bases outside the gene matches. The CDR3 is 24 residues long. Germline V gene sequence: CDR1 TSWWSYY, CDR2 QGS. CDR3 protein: CALEPPEPPFLRFLGKYYTDKLIF. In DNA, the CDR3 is TGTGCTCTTGAGCCCCCTGAGCCCCCCTTCCTACGTTTCTTAGGGAAGTATTACACCGATAAACTCATCTTT.

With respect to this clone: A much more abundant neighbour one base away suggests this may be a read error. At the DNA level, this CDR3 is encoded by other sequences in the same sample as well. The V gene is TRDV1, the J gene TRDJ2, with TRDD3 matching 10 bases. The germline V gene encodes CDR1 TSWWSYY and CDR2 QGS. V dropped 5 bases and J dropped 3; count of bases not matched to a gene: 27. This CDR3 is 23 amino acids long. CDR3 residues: CALGTLWKISRYWGIGLTAQLFF. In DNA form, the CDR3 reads TGTGCTCTTGGGACTCTATGGAAAATCTCTCGGTACTGGGGGATTGGTCTGACAGCACAACTCTTCTTT.

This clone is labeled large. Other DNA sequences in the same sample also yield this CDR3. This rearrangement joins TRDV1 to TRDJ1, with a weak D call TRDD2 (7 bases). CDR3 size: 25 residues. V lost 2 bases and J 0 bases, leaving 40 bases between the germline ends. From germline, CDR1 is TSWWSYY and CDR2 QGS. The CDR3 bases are TGTGCTCTTGGGGAATTATACACTCCCCTCTTCCTATGTGAGATACGTCCGCCCCACACCGATAAACTCATCTTT. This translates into CALGELYTPLFLCEIRPPHTDKLIF.

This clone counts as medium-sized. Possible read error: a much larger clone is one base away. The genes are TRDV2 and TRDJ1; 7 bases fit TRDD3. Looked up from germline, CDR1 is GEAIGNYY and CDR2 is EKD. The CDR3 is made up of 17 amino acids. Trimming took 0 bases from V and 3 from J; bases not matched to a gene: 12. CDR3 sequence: CACDTVAGGPYADKLIF. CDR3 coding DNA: TGTGCCTGTGACACCGTGGCTGGGGGTCCCTACGCCGATAAACTCATCTTT.

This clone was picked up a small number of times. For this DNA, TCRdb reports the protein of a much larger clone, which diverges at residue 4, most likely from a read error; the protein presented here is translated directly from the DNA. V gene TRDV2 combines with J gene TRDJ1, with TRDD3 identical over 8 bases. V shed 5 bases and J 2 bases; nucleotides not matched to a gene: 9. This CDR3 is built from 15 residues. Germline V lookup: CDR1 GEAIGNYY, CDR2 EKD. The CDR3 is CACGHMGDSTDKLIF. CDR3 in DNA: TGTGCCTGTGGCCATATGGGGGATTCGACCGATAAACTCATCTTT.

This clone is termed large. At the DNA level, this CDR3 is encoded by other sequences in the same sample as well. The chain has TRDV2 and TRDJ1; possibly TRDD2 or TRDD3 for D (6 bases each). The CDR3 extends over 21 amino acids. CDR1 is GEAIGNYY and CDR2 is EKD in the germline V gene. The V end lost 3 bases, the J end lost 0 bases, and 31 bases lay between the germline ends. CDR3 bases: TGTGCCTGTGACCCCCTTCCCGCCCCCCGTACTGGGCGGGTGGACACCGATAAACTCATCTTT. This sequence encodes CACDPLPAPRTGRVDTDKLIF.

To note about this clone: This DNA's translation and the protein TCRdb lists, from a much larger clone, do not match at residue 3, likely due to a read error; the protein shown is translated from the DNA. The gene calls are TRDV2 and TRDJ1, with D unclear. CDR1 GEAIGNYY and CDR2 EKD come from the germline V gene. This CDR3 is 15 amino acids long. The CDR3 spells CARDPLAEYTDKLIF. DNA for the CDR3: TGTGCCCGTGACCCGTTGGCGGAATACACCGATAAACTCATCTTT.

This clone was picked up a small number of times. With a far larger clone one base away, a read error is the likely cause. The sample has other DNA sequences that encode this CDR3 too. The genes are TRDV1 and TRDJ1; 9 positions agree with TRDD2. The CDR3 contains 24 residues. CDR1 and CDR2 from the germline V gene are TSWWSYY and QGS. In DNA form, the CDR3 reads TGTGCTCTTGGGCCCCCTGAGCCCCCCTTCCTACGTTTCTTAGGGAAGTATTACACCGATAAGCTCATCTTT. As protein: CALGPPEPPFLRFLGKYYTDKLIF.

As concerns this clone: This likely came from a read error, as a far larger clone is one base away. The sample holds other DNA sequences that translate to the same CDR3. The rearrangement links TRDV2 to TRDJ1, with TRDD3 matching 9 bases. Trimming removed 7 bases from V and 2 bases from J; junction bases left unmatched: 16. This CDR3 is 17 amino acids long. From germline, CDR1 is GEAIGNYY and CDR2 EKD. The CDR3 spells CACDLLGENGWTDKLIF. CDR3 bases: TGTGCCTGCGACCTACTGGGGGAAAACGGGTGGACCGATAAACTCATCTTT.

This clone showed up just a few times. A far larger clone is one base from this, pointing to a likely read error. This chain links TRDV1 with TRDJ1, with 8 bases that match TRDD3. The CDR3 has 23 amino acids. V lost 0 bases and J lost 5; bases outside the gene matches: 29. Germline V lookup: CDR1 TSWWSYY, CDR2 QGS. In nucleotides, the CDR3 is TGTGCTCTTGGGGAACTAAATCGTATATCGGAGCCCTGCATGGACTGGGGGGATGATAAACTCATCTTT. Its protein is CALGELNRISEPCMDWGDDKLIF.

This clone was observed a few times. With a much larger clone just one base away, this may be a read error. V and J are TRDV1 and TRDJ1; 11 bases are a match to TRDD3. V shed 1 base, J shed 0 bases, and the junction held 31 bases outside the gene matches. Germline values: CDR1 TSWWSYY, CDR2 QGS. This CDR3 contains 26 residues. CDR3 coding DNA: TGTGCTCTTGGGGAACCTCCTTCCTACCTCTCTACTTGGGGGATACGGGGGAACCTGTACACCGATAAACTCATCTTT. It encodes CALGEPPSYLSTWGIRGNLYTDKLIF.

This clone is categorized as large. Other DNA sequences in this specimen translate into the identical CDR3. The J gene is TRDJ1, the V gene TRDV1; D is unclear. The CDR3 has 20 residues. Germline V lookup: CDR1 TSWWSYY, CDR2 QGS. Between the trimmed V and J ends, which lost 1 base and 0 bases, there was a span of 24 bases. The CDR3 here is CALGEPKFPVLSLYTDKLIF. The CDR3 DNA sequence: TGTGCTCTTGGGGAACCTAAATTCCCTGTACTGTCTTTGTACACCGATAAACTCATCTTT.

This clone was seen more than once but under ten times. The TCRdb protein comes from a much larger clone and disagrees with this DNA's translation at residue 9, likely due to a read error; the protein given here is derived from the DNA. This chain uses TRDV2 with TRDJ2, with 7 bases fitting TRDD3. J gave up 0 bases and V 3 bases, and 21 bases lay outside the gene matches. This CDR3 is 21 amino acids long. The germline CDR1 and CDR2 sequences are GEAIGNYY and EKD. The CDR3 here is CACDRMLGGTRANTLTAQLFF. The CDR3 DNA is TGTGCCTGTGACCGGATGCTGGGGGGTACGCGGGCGAACACTTTGACAGCACAACTCTTCTTT.

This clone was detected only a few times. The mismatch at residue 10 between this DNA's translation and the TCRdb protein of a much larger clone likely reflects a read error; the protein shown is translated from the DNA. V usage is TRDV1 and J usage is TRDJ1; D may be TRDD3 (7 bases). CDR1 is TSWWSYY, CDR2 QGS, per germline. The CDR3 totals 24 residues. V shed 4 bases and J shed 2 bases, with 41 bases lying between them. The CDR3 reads CALGALSGGPPTRLGVYRTDKLIF. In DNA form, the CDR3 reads TGTGCTCTTGGGGCACTTTCCGGGGGCCCTCCTACTAGGCTGGGGGTATATCGAACCGATAAACTCATCTTT.

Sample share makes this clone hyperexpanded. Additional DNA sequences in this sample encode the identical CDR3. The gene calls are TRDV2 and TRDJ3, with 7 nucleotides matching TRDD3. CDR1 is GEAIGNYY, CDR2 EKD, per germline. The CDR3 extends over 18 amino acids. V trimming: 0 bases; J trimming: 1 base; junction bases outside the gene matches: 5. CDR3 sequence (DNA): TGTGCCTGTGACACCGTGCTGGGGGTATCCTGGGACACCCGACAGATGTTTTTC. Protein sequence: CACDTVLGVSWDTRQMFF.

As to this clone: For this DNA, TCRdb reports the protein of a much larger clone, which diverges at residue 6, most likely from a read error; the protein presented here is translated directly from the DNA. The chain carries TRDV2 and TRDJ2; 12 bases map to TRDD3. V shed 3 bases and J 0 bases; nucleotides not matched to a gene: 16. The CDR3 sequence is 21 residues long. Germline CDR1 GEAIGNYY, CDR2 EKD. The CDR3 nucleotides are TGTGCCTGTGACCGGGTGCTGGGGGATACGCGGGCGAACACTTTGACAGCACAACTCTTCTTT. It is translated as CACDRVLGDTRANTLTAQLFF.

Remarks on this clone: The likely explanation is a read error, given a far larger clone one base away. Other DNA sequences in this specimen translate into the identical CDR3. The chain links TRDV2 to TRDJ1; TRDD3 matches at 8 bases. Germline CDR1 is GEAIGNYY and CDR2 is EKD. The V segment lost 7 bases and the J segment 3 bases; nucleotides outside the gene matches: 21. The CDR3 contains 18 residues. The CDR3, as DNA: TGTGCCTGCGACCCAGTTTCTGGGGATACCCCCGGGCCCGATAAACTCATCTTT. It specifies CACDPVSGDTPGPDKLIF.

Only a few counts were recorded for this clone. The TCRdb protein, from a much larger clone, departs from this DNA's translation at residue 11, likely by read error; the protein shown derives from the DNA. In DNA form, the CDR3 reads TGTGCTCTTGGGCCCCCTGAGCCCCCCTTCCAACGTTTCTTAGGGAAGTATTACACCGATAAACTCATCTTT. It is translated as CALGPPEPPFQRFLGKYYTDKLIF. The V gene is TRDV1, the J gene TRDJ1; weak D call: TRDD2 (6 bases). CDR1 is TSWWSYY and CDR2 is QGS in the germline V gene. The CDR3 contains 24 residues. The V gene lost 5 bases and the J gene lost 0 bases, with 40 bases spanning the gap.

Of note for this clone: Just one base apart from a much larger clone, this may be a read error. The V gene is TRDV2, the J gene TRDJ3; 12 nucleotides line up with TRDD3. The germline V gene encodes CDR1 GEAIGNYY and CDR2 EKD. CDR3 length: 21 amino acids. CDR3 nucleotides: TGTGCCTGTGACACCGTACTGGGGGATACATCCAGCTCCTGGGACACCCGACGGATGTTTTTC. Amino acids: CACDTVLGDTSSSWDTRRMFF.

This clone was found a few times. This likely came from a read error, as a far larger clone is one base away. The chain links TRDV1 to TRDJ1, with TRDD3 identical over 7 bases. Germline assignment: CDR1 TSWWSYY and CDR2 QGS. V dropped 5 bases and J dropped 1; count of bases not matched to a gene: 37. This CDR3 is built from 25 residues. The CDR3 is CALGLNPGKAFLKYWGWGGTDKLIF. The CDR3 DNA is TGTGCTCTTGGGCTAAACCCGGGCAAGGCCTTTCTCAAGTACTGGGGTTGGGGGGGCACCGATAAACTCATCTTT.

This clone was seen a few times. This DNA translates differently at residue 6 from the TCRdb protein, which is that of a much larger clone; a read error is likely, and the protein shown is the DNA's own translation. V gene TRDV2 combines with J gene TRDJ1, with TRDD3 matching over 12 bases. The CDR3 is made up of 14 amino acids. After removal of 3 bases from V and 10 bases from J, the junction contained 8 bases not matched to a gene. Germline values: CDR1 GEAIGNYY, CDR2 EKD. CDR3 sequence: CACDRMLGDTALIF. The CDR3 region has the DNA TGTGCCTGTGACCGAATGCTGGGGGATACGGCACTCATCTTT.

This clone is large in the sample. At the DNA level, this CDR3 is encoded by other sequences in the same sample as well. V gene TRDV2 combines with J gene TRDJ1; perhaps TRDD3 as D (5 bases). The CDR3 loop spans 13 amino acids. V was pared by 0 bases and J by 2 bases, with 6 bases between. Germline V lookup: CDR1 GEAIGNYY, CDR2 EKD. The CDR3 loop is CACDTWGTDKLIF. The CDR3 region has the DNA TGTGCCTGTGACACCTGGGGAACCGATAAACTCATCTTT.